This TCR beta chain was found in a study of cytomegalovirus exposure and HLA in healthy donors. The wider study: The study's early data release held about 77 million unique TCRs from HLA-typed donors.

Study-wide findings and caveats: Sequencing likely produced, as an artifact, a cluster of highly shared sequence variants. Among TCR sequences, most were rare, though some public TCRs appeared in many donors.

Regarding this clone: Antigen: not known.

CDR1 is SGHVS and CDR2 is FQNEAQ in the germline V gene. The ends were cut back, 2 bases at V and 8 bases at J, with 9 bases in the middle. The CDR3 is made up of 12 amino acids. The PCR made use of 60 Vbeta and 13 Jbeta primers. Profiling relied on immunoSEQ multiplex PCR, and the TCRdb table lists in-frame clones only, not all of them. The sample consists of around 150,000 clones, roughly 70% of them appearing once. The material sequenced was PBMCs. The rearrangement joins TRBV7-8 to TRBJ1-2, with D possibly being TRBD1 (6 bases). This receptor was taken from a man between 35 and 55 years old in good health and CMV-seronegative. CDR3 loop: CASSLRGIGYTF. In nucleotides, the CDR3 is TGTGCCAGCAGCTTAAGGGGGATCGGCTACACCTTC.